The rows below give T cell receptor beta chains drawn from one sample of a study of blood T cell repertoires in COVID-19. Repertoires were generated with immunoSEQ multiplex PCR, while TCRdb's copy carries only in-frame clones and drops some. The repertoire consists of roughly 220,000 clones, with 80% to 90% occurring once and the leading ten covering 14% to 15%. The sequenced sample consisted of PBMCs or T cells enriched from blood (not recorded which). These receptors were obtained from a woman aged 45-65 years with acute COVID-19. The CDR3 runs from the conserved cysteine through the conserved F or W. The order of the fields is clone size, V gene, CDR3 length, D gene, J gene, CDR3 protein, CDR3 DNA. D genes are given only for firm matches. Only some rows state a clone size, as once, few, many or a class for expanded clones.

>few|TRBV19|14|TRBD1|TRBJ1-5
CASSYTGGNQPQHF
TGTGCCAGTAGTTACACAGGGGGCAATCAGCCCCAGCATTTT
>NA|TRBV3-1/TRBV3-2|20|NA|TRBJ2-3
CASSQVQRRSAGPQTDTQYF
TGTGCCAGCAGCCAAGTCCAACGCCGGTCTGCAGGGCCCCAAACAGATACGCAGTATTTT
>NA|TRBV21-1|17|NA|TRBJ2-1
CASSKEGIAGGFCEQFF
TGTGCCAGCAGCAAAGAGGGAATAGCGGGAGGGTTTTGTGAGCAGTTCTTC
>NA|TRBV27|16|TRBD2|TRBJ2-7
CASSLSVGLAGVEQYF
TGTGCCAGCAGTTTATCGGTGGGACTAGCGGGTGTCGAGCAGTACTTC
>NA|TRBV9|16|TRBD2|TRBJ2-5
CASSVGAGGAQETQYF
TGTGCCAGCAGCGTAGGAGCGGGAGGGGCCCAAGAGACCCAGTACTTC
>NA|TRBV7-8|15|NA|TRBJ1-4
CASSRAGGSEEKLFF
TGTGCCAGCAGCCGAGCGGGGGGGTCTGAGGAAAAACTGTTTTTT
>NA|TRBV5-1|15|TRBD2|TRBJ2-1
CASSLESSGYNEQFF
TGCGCCAGCAGCTTGGAGTCTAGCGGTTACAATGAGCAGTTCTTC
>NA|TRBV30|15|TRBD2|TRBJ2-1
CAWSVLGLGDNEQFF
TGTGCCTGGAGTGTACTAGGACTAGGAGACAATGAGCAGTTCTTC
>once|TRBV29-1|11|NA|TRBJ2-1
CSDRGYNEQFF
TGCAGTGACCGGGGTTACAATGAGCAGTTCTTC
>NA|TRBV3-1/TRBV3-2|15|NA|TRBJ2-3
CASSPLFFRTDTQYF
TGTGCCAGCAGCCCCCTTTTTTTCCGCACAGATACGCAGTATTTT
>NA|TRBV4-1|15|NA|TRBJ2-1
CASSPPPIEDNEQFF
TGCGCCAGCAGCCCCCCCCCTATCGAGGACAATGAGCAGTTCTTC
>NA|TRBV6-2/TRBV6-3|14|NA|TRBJ1-6
CASGYSGANSPLHF
TGTGCCAGCGGCTACTCAGGAGCTAATTCACCCCTCCACTTT
>NA|TRBV28|16|TRBD1|TRBJ1-4
CASSLGQGATNEKLFF
TGTGCCAGCAGTTTGGGACAGGGGGCAACTAATGAAAAACTGTTTTTT
>NA|TRBV6-5|11|TRBD2|TRBJ2-4
CASQRGNIQYF
TGTGCCAGCCAGCGGGGTAACATTCAGTACTTC
>NA|TRBV7-2|15|NA|TRBJ1-1
CASKPIVRGITEAFF
TGTGCCAGCAAACCAATCGTTCGGGGTATCACTGAAGCTTTCTTT
>NA|TRBV3-1/TRBV3-2|15|TRBD1|TRBJ1-2
CASSDMGQGISGYTF
TGTGCCAGCAGCGACATGGGACAGGGCATCTCTGGCTACACCTTC
>NA|TRBV28|14|TRBD1|TRBJ1-1
CASRIIRGDAEAFF
TGTGCCAGCCGCATAATCAGGGGGGACGCTGAAGCTTTCTTT
>NA|TRBV18|15|NA|TRBJ2-7
CASSSDQGLTGEQYF
TGTGCCAGCTCATCAGATCAGGGGTTGACGGGAGAGCAGTACTTC
>NA|TRBV9|16|TRBD2|TRBJ2-1
CASGSIAGGSGNEQFF
TGTGCCAGCGGATCTATAGCGGGAGGGTCGGGGAATGAGCAGTTCTTC
>NA|TRBV5-4|11|TRBD1|TRBJ1-1
CASSLDRVAFF
TGTGCCAGCAGCCTTGACAGGGTGGCTTTCTTT